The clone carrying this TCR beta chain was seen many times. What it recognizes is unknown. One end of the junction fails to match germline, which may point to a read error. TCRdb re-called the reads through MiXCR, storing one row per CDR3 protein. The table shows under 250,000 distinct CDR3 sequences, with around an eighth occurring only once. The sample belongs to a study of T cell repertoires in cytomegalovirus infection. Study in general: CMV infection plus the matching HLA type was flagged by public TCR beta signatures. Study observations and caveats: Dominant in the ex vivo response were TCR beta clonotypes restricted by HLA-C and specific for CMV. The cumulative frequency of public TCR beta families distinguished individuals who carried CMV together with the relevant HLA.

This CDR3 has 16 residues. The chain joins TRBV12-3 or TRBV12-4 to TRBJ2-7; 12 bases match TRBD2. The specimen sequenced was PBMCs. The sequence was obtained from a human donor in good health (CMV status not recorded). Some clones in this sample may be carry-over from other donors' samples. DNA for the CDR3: TGTGCCAGCAGCTCGACTAGCGGGAGAGGTTCCTTCGAGCAGTACTTC. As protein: CASSSTSGRGSFEQYF.